These T cell receptor beta chains were read from a single sample in a study of cytotoxic CD8 clonotypes in ibrutinib-treated CLL. The repertoire was sequenced with immunoSEQ multiplex PCR; TCRdb's copy has only in-frame clones and lacks some. The top ten clones hold roughly 22% of a sample with around 50,000 clones, over 55% of them seen once. The sample in question was PBMCs, obtained after 24 months of ibrutinib treatment. All receptors come from a human donor with chronic lymphocytic leukemia. Both conserved end residues are part of each CDR3. Fields, in order: V gene, clone size, J gene, D gene, CDR3 DNA, CDR3 protein. The D gene is left open where the match is weak. Part of the rows lack a size; the others show once, few, many or a class for expanded clones.

>TRBV28|few|TRBJ1-5|.
TGTGCCAGCAGTTTCTGGGGGGCGGACCTTTATAATCAGCCCCAGCATTTT
CASSFWGADLYNQPQHF
>TRBV10-1|many|TRBJ1-3|.
TGCGCCAGGGGCCTATTGCTGCTTAGGGACACCATATATTTT
CARGLLLLRDTIYF
>TRBV30|.|TRBJ1-5|.
TGTGCCTGGAGTGGAGGTAGTCAGCCCCAGCATTTT
CAWSGGSQPQHF
>TRBV5-1|.|TRBJ2-6|TRBD1
TGCGCCAGCAGCTCGGGACAGGGGTTAGCTGGGGCCAACGTCCTGACTTTC
CASSSGQGLAGANVLTF
>TRBV13|few|TRBJ2-7|.
TGTGCCAGCAGCTTATCCTGGACAGAGGGTAAGGACGAGCAGTACTTC
CASSLSWTEGKDEQYF
>TRBV7-2|.|TRBJ1-2|TRBD1
TGTGCCAGCAGCCCTGGGGGACAGCGGATCAGTGGCTACACCTTC
CASSPGGQRISGYTF
>TRBV14|.|TRBJ2-2|TRBD2
TGTGCCAGCAGCCAAGACTCCGGACTAGTCGGGGAGCTGTTTTTT
CASSQDSGLVGELFF
>TRBV4-1|few|TRBJ2-7|TRBD2
TGCGCCAGCAGCCAAGATTCAACTAGCGGGAGAGGATACGAGCAGTACTTC
CASSQDSTSGRGYEQYF
>TRBV2|.|TRBJ1-1|.
TGTGCCAGCAGTGAAGGGGGACGGTTCAACACTGAAGCTTTCTTT
CASSEGGRFNTEAFF
>TRBV11-3|.|TRBJ2-2|.
TGTGCCAGCAGCTTAATGGGCGGCACCGGGGAGCTGTTTTTT
CASSLMGGTGELFF
>TRBV11-2|few|TRBJ2-7|.
TGTGCCAGCAGCTGGGACGGATACTACGAGCAGTACTTC
CASSWDGYYEQYF
>TRBV28|.|TRBJ2-2|.
TGTGCCAGCAGTTTAGGTCTCAGGGGCTACTCCGGGGAGCTGTTTTTT
CASSLGLRGYSGELFF
>TRBV5-1|.|TRBJ2-1|TRBD2
TGCGCCAGCAGCTTGAGGCTAGCGGGCACTAGCTCCTACAATGAGCAGTTCTTC
CASSLRLAGTSSYNEQFF